Sequencing of this T cell receptor beta chain was carried out in a study of spatial heterogeneity in lung cancer. In the study overall: Detection consistently captured more beta-chain sequences than alpha-chain sequences.

Comments on this clonotype: The antigen is undetermined.

Time point indicated: sample taken at primary tumor resection. Unsorted whole RNA of tumor, nontumor lung or frozen PBMC was sequenced. Individual TCR cDNA molecules each bore their own unique molecular identifier. Via MiXCR, TCRdb re-called the 5' RACE reads, giving one row per CDR3 protein. The data contain fewer than 15,000 distinct CDR3 sequences, more than 15% of them seen just once; the ten biggest clones take up approximately 52%. Study-wide results and limits: Resection saw ubiquitous expanded tumor TCRs appear in blood more than follow-up did.

CDR3 size: 14 residues. In germline, CDR1 is DFQATT, CDR2 SNEGSKA (reference sequence). V lost 6 bases to trimming and J lost 5 bases; unmatched junction nucleotides: 8. The clonotype was recovered from a male donor with early-stage non-small cell lung cancer. The material was PBMCs, obtained at surgery. The genes are TRBV20-1 and TRBJ2-2, with 8 bases aligning to TRBD1. The CDR3 nucleotides read TGCAGTGCCGCCCGGACAGGGACTACCGGGGAGCTGTTTTTT. The encoded protein is CSAARTGTTGELFF.